The source of this TCR beta chain is a study of OX40 agonist ivuxolimab in advanced cancers. Overall study context: Three individuals attained partial responses, comprising one hepatocellular carcinoma case and two cutaneous melanoma cases.

The CDR3 contains 15 residues. The germline V gene has CDR1 SGDLS and CDR2 YYNGEE. V dropped 0 bases and J dropped 6 bases, with 15 bases sitting between them. Profiled with immunoSEQ multiplex PCR; TCRdb holds only in-frame clones, not every one. Of more than 45,000 clones listed, 85% to 95% are singletons. Study-level points and caveats: Clones of CD4+ and CD8+ blood T cells grew by week 6 at doses of 0.1 to 3.0 mg/kg.

In this sample, this clone turned up once. Its antigen remains unknown. The specimen was CD4+ or CD8+ T cells sorted from blood, collected in a trial of the OX40 agonist ivuxolimab. V usage is TRBV9 and J usage is TRBJ1-2; the D is unclear. This clonotype was sampled from an adult with an advanced solid tumor such as melanoma, head and neck, liver or kidney cancer. CDR3 residues: CASSVEGHGGDGYTF. In DNA form, the CDR3 reads TGTGCCAGCAGCGTAGAGGGCCACGGCGGGGATGGCTACACCTTC. Variable domain in full (rest from reference TRBV9 and TRBJ1-2): DSGVTQTPKHLITATGQRVTLRCSPRSGDLSVYWYQQSLDQGLQFLIQYYNGEERAKGNILERFSAQQFPDLHSELNLSSLELGDSALYFCASSVEGHGGDGYTFGSGTRLTVV.